The 2 T cell receptor beta chains reported below all come from one sample, sequenced in a study of T-cell memory formation after mild COVID-19. Each CDR3 protein is one row after TCRdb ran MiXCR on the 5' RACE reads. The sample holds 110,000 or so distinct CDR3 sequences, about a fifth seen once. The material sequenced was PBMCs or a T cell subset sorted from them (not recorded which). Receptors were obtained from a man aged 18-30 years who had mild COVID-19 (a few samples of this study predate the infection). Cell type and time point are not known.

This rearrangement joins TRBV6-2 or TRBV6-3 to TRBJ2-2; 8 nucleotides line up with TRBD1. With V trimmed by 0 bases and J by 4 bases, 4 bases remained unmatched. The length of the CDR3 is 16 residues. Looked up from germline, CDR1 is MNHEY and CDR2 is SVGEGT. In DNA, the CDR3 is TGTGCCAGCAGTTACTCCGCAGGGGGCCCCACCGGGGAGCTGTTTTTT. Its protein product is CASSYSAGGPTGELFF.

This clonotype was counted a few times. The chain combines TRBV2 with TRBJ2-1; D is perhaps TRBD2 (5 bases). This CDR3 spans 13 amino acids. V was clipped by 7 bases and J by 5 bases, with 12 bases between them. Germline assignment: CDR1 SNHLY and CDR2 FYNNEI. The CDR3 DNA reads TGTGCCAGCATCTCCTGGGGAGACAATGAGCAGTTCTTC. Translation: CASISWGDNEQFF. Variable domain in full (rest from reference TRBV2 and TRBJ2-1): EPEVTQTPSHQVTQMGQEVILRCVPISNHLYFYWYRQILGQKVEFLVSFYNNEISEKSEIFDDQFSVERPDGSNFTLKIRSTKLEDSAMYFCASISWGDNEQFFGPGTRLTVL.